Listed here are 28 T cell receptor beta chains from one sample, sequenced in a study of T cell responses to AZD1222 COVID-19 vaccine. Method: immunoSEQ multiplex PCR; TCRdb's copy keeps in-frame clones and lacks some. The sample contains 84,000 or so clones, approximately 90% of which appear only once. Sequences were derived from peripheral blood, sampled on day 0 of MenACWY control vaccination. The receptors were gathered from an adult in good health.

A single count supports this clone. The V gene is TRBV15, the J gene TRBJ1-4; D not certain. This CDR3 has 15 residues. In germline, CDR1 is LNHNV, CDR2 YYDKDF (reference sequence). Trimming removed 0 bases from V and 8 bases from J, with 13 bases in between. CDR3 in amino acids: CATSRDSAAGEKLFF. Written as DNA, the CDR3 is TGTGCCACCAGCAGAGACTCCGCGGCGGGCGAAAAACTGTTTTTT.

The V and J genes are TRBV18 and TRBJ2-1; possibly TRBD1 for D (6 bases). V lost 0 bases and J 3 bases, leaving 9 bases between the germline ends. The germline V gene has CDR1 KGHSH and CDR2 LQKENI. The CDR3 consists of 15 residues. The CDR3 sequence is CASSPPRDIYNEQFF. DNA for the CDR3: TGTGCCAGCTCACCACCCCGGGACATCTACAATGAGCAGTTCTTC.

The chain has TRBV7-2 and TRBJ2-3; D remains ambiguous. In germline, CDR1 is SGHTA, CDR2 FQGNSA. With 2 bases removed from V and 4 bases from J, the gap between germline ends came to 13 bases. There are 15 residues in the CDR3. The DNA of the CDR3 is TGTGCCAGCAGCTTACTTCCCCGGTCCCCAGATACGCAGTATTTT. Its protein is CASSLLPRSPDTQYF. The full variable domain, its missing parts supplied by reference TRBV7-2 and TRBJ2-3, is GAGVSQSPSNKVTEKGKDVELRCDPISGHTALYWYRQSLGQGLEFLIYFQGNSAPDKSGLPSDRFSAERTGGSVSTLTIQRTQQEDSAVYLCASSLLPRSPDTQYFGPGTRLTVL.

The rearrangement joins TRBV28 to TRBJ1-2; 8 nucleotides align to TRBD1. Germline V CDR1 and CDR2: MDHEN, SYDVKM. This CDR3 has 14 residues. Trimming cost V 1 base and J 8 bases; bases outside gene matches: 6. The CDR3 loop reads CASSLSGTGQGYTF. CDR3 DNA sequence: TGTGCCAGCAGTTTATCCGGGACAGGTCAAGGCTACACCTTC.

The chain uses TRBV5-1 and TRBJ1-1, with TRBD1 identical over 7 bases. V lost 1 base to trimming and J lost 2 bases; unmatched junction nucleotides: 5. The CDR3 covers 15 residues. The germline CDR1 and CDR2 sequences are SGHRS and YFSETQ. The DNA for the CDR3 is TGCGCCAGCAGCTTGCCCGGACAGGTTAACACTGAAGCTTTCTTT. It encodes CASSLPGQVNTEAFF. The whole variable domain, remainder taken from reference TRBV5-1 and TRBJ1-1, is KAGVTQTPRYLIKTRGQQVTLSCSPISGHRSVSWYQQTPGQGLQFLFEYFSETQRNKGNFPGRFSGRQFSNSRSEMNVSTLELGDSALYLCASSLPGQVNTEAFFGQGTRLTVV.

This chain connects TRBV5-1 to TRBJ1-1; tentatively, D is TRBD1 (6 bases). Trimming stripped 4 bases from V and 0 bases from J, with 13 bases between. The germline V gene encodes CDR1 SGHRS and CDR2 YFSETQ. The CDR3 loop spans 15 amino acids. CDR3 region: CASSPRGPMNTEAFF. The CDR3 bases are TGCGCCAGCAGCCCCAGGGGACCAATGAACACTGAAGCTTTCTTT. Supplemented by reference TRBV5-1 and TRBJ1-1, the full variable domain reads KAGVTQTPRYLIKTRGQQVTLSCSPISGHRSVSWYQQTPGQGLQFLFEYFSETQRNKGNFPGRFSGRQFSNSRSEMNVSTLELGDSALYLCASSPRGPMNTEAFFGQGTRLTVV.

As concerns this clone: One junction end does not reproduce the germline sequence, and a read error may be involved. The chain couples TRBV7-7 to TRBJ2-2; 8 bases fit TRBD1. Germline V gives CDR1 SSHAT, CDR2 FNYEAQ (reference sequence). This CDR3 has 16 residues. The DNA of the CDR3 is TGTGCTAGCAGCGAGGGGACAGGCCCGAACACCGGGGAGCTGTTTTTT. This gives the protein CASSEGTGPNTGELFF. Full variable domain (remainder filled in from reference TRBV7-7 and TRBJ2-2): GAGVSQSPRYKVTKRGQDVTLRCDPISSHATLYWYQQALGQGPEFLTYFNYEAQPDKSGLPSDRFSAERPEGSISTLTIQRTEQRDSAMYRCASSEGTGPNTGELFFGEGSRLTVL.

The V gene is TRBV11-2, the J gene TRBJ2-1; weak D call: TRBD1 (6 bases). V shed 5 bases and J shed 8 bases, with 16 bases lying between them. Looked up from germline, CDR1 is SGHAT and CDR2 is FQNNGV. The CDR3 is 14 amino acids. CDR3 residues: CASSVNTGIDEQFF. In nucleotides, the CDR3 is TGTGCCAGCAGCGTAAACACAGGGATAGATGAGCAGTTCTTC.

This clone has only one observation. Here the CDR3 reads CASREKRSNQPQHF. CDR3 DNA sequence: TGTGCCAGCAGGGAGAAACGGAGCAATCAGCCCCAGCATTTT. V gene TRBV6-5 combines with J gene TRBJ1-5; no firm D call. The V end was cut by 6 bases, the J end by 1 base, with 10 bases between. This CDR3 is 14 amino acids long. CDR1 MNHEY and CDR2 SVGAGI come from the germline V gene.

The chain links TRBV9 to TRBJ2-5; 8 bases fit TRBD1. This CDR3 has 13 residues. Germline CDR1 is SGDLS and CDR2 is YYNGEE. With V trimmed by 3 bases and J by 5 bases, 3 bases remained unmatched. CDR3 sequence reads: CASSARQGETQYF. The CDR3 DNA follows: TGTGCCAGCAGCGCGCGACAGGGGGAGACCCAGTACTTC.

The chain carries TRBV21-1 and TRBJ2-2; the D segment call TRBD2 is taken from the table without a DNA check. TRBV21-1 is a pseudogene locus. This CDR3 has 17 amino acids. The CDR3 nucleotides read TGTGCCAGAGAGTCCGGGAGTCGGCCCTCGAACACCGGGGAGCTGTTTTTT. Translating it yields CARESGSRPSNTGELFF.

The J gene is TRBJ2-5, the V gene TRBV3-1 (or the pseudogene TRBV3-2); 7 bases line up with TRBD2. Per the germline V gene, CDR1 is LGHDT and CDR2 is YNNKEL (reference sequence). The CDR3 consists of 15 residues. The junction had 6 bases not matched to a gene; V was cut back by 0 bases and J by 5 bases. This CDR3 is CASSQDAAGRETQYF. CDR3 sequence (DNA): TGTGCCAGCAGCCAAGATGCAGCGGGGCGGGAGACCCAGTACTTC.

CDR3 in DNA: TGTGCCAGCAGCTTGGATAGCGGGGCAGAGACCCAGTACTTC. Its protein product is CASSLDSGAETQYF. V gene TRBV5-4 combines with J gene TRBJ2-5; 8 bases match TRBD2. The CDR3 is made up of 14 amino acids. The trim removed 0 bases at V and 4 bases at J, leaving 2 bases unmatched. CDR1 is SGHNT, CDR2 YYREEE, per germline (reference sequence). Full variable domain (rest looked up from reference TRBV5-4 and TRBJ2-5): ETGVTQSPTHLIKTRGQQVTLRCSSQSGHNTVSWYQQALGQGPQFIFQYYREEENGRGNFPPRFSGLQFPNYSSELNVNALELDDSALYLCASSLDSGAETQYFGPGTRLLVL.

In its sample, this clone was seen once. The chain is built from TRBV2 and TRBJ1-2; perhaps TRBD1 as D (5 bases). CDR1 and CDR2 from the germline V gene are SNHLY and FYNNEI. V dropped 1 base and J dropped 2 bases, with 8 bases sitting between them. CDR3 length: 14 amino acids. The CDR3 coding sequence is TGTGCCAGCAGTGAAGGGGGCAGGAACTATGGCTACACCTTC. It yields the protein CASSEGGRNYGYTF. Complete variable domain (other parts from reference TRBV2 and TRBJ1-2): EPEVTQTPSHQVTQMGQEVILRCVPISNHLYFYWYRQILGQKVEFLVSFYNNEISEKSEIFDDQFSVERPDGSNFTLKIRSTKLEDSAMYFCASSEGGRNYGYTFGSGTRLTVV.

The chain combines TRBV6-1 with TRBJ2-5; D uncertain. The CDR3 runs to 15 residues. V was shortened by 0 bases and J by 4 bases, with 12 bases between the two germline ends. Germline CDR1 reads MNHNS; CDR2 reads SASEGT. CDR3 sequence (DNA): TGTGCCAGCAGTGAAGCGCTGTTAGCAGCAGAGACCCAGTACTTC. The encoded protein is CASSEALLAAETQYF.

The rearrangement uses TRBV28 and TRBJ1-2; D uncertain. CDR1 and CDR2 (germline): MDHEN, SYDVKM. The V end lost 5 bases, the J end lost 8 bases, and 9 bases lay between the germline ends. This CDR3 contains 11 residues. DNA of the CDR3: TGTGCCAGCAGTCCCGCTTACGGCTACACCTTC. Its protein product is CASSPAYGYTF.

This chain connects TRBV7-9 to TRBJ1-1; no definite D call. V lost 4 bases and J lost 4, with 13 bases in between. This CDR3 is 14 amino acids long. From germline, CDR1 is SEHNR and CDR2 FQNEAQ (reference sequence). The CDR3 DNA reads TGTGCCAGCAGCTCAGGAAACTCTTTCACTGAAGCTTTCTTT. Its translation is CASSSGNSFTEAFF.

This rearrangement joins TRBV5-8 to TRBJ2-7; TRBD2 is a possible D gene (6 bases). The germline CDR1 and CDR2 sequences are SGHTS and YDEGEE. This CDR3 has 14 amino acids. V was shortened by 5 bases and J by 7 bases, with 19 bases between the two germline ends. CDR3 protein: CASRFETSSGEQYF. CDR3 DNA: TGTGCCAGCAGGTTTGAGACTAGTAGTGGTGAGCAGTACTTC.

The chain has TRBV6-2 or TRBV6-3 and TRBJ1-3, with D possibly being TRBD1 (5 bases). Trimming took 2 bases from V and 2 from J, leaving 10 bases between them. Germline V CDR1 and CDR2: MNHEY, SVGEGT. The CDR3 consists of 15 residues. Written as DNA, the CDR3 is TGTGCCAGCAGTTACCCTTCAGGGACTGGAAACACCATATATTTT. It translates to CASSYPSGTGNTIYF.

This chain connects TRBV7-2 to TRBJ1-1, with 7 bases fitting TRBD1. The V gene end was trimmed by 5 bases and the J gene end by 2 bases; junction bases not matched to a gene: 8. The CDR3 is made up of 15 amino acids. The germline CDR1 and CDR2 sequences are SGHTA and FQGNSA. CDR3: CASSPQGTPNTEAFF. CDR3 nucleotide sequence: TGTGCCAGCAGCCCACAGGGGACCCCAAACACTGAAGCTTTCTTT.

V gene TRBV5-6 combines with J gene TRBJ1-5; D gene unclear. The CDR3 has 17 amino acids. Between the trimmed V and J ends, which lost 3 bases and 3 bases, there was a span of 19 bases. The V gene's germline CDR1 is SGHDT and CDR2 YYEEEE. CDR3 region: CASSSTEQHGPNQPQHF. The DNA of the CDR3 is TGTGCCAGCAGCTCCACCGAACAACACGGCCCCAATCAGCCCCAGCATTTT. The complete variable domain, with remaining parts taken from reference TRBV5-6 and TRBJ1-5, reads DAGVTQSPTHLIKTRGQQVTLRCSPKSGHDTVSWYQQALGQGPQFIFQYYEEEERQRGNFPDRFSGHQFPNYSSELNVNALLLGDSALYLCASSSTEQHGPNQPQHFGDGTRLSIL.

In DNA form, the CDR3 reads TGTGCCAGCAGATTAAATCCGGACCCATCTTACGAGCAGTACTTC. Amino acids: CASRLNPDPSYEQYF. V usage is TRBV28 and J usage is TRBJ2-7; no clear D gene. Germline-derived CDR1 and CDR2 are MDHEN and SYDVKM. V was clipped by 6 bases and J by 4 bases, with 19 bases between them. The CDR3 loop spans 15 amino acids. Using reference TRBV28 and TRBJ2-7 for the parts outside the CDR3, the full variable domain is DVKVTQSSRYLVKRTGEKVFLECVQDMDHENMFWYRQDPGLGLRLIYFSYDVKMKEKGDIPEGYSVSREKKERFSLILESASTNQTSMYLCASRLNPDPSYEQYFGPGTRLTVT.

This chain joins TRBV7-6 and TRBJ2-3; no firm D call. V dropped 0 bases and J dropped 2 bases, with 9 bases sitting between them. The CDR3 sequence is 15 residues long. Germline-derived CDR1 and CDR2 are SGHVS and FNYEAQ. The CDR3 spells CASSLATRPTDTQYF. The CDR3 region has the DNA TGTGCCAGCAGCTTAGCAACCAGACCCACAGATACGCAGTATTTT.

V and J are TRBV28 and TRBJ1-2; D unresolved. The CDR3 covers 13 residues. Trimming removed 6 bases from V and 8 bases from J, with 16 bases in between. The germline CDR1 and CDR2 sequences are MDHEN and SYDVKM. The CDR3 loop reads CASSPMIGSGYTF. CDR3 coding DNA: TGTGCCAGCAGCCCCATGATAGGGAGCGGCTACACCTTC.

The chain combines TRBV9 with TRBJ2-1, with D perhaps TRBD2 (6 bases). Germline CDR1 and CDR2: SGDLS and YYNGEE. V was pared by 0 bases and J by 0 bases, with 10 bases between. CDR3 size: 16 residues. The CDR3 reads CASSVGGDPSYNEQFF. As DNA, the CDR3 is TGTGCCAGCAGCGTAGGGGGGGATCCCTCCTACAATGAGCAGTTCTTC.

The chain uses TRBV3-1 (or the pseudogene TRBV3-2) and TRBJ1-2; no definite D call. This CDR3 contains 14 residues. Germline V gives CDR1 LGHDT, CDR2 YNNKEL (reference sequence). V lost 2 bases, J lost 2 bases, and 9 bases lay in between. The CDR3 loop is CASSQSGINYGYTF. The CDR3 DNA is TGTGCCAGCAGCCAATCCGGGATAAACTATGGCTACACCTTC.

A few counts support this clone. This chain uses TRBV19 with TRBJ2-3; 8 nucleotides align to TRBD1. Germline trimming cut 9 bases from V and 6 bases from J; bases unmatched to any gene: 14. The CDR3 is 15 amino acids. Germline CDR1 reads LNHDA; CDR2 reads SQIVND (reference sequence). This CDR3 is CASTRTGTGADTQYF. As DNA, the CDR3 is TGTGCCAGCACTAGGACAGGGACGGGCGCGGATACGCAGTATTTT. Full variable domain (missing parts from reference TRBV19 and TRBJ2-3): DGGITQSPKYLFRKEGQNVTLSCEQNLNHDAMYWYRQDPGQGLRLIYYSQIVNDFQKGDIAEGYSVSREKKESFPLTVTSAQKNPTAFYLCASTRTGTGADTQYFGPGTRLTVL.

The chain combines TRBV29-1 with TRBJ1-4; D ambiguous. V was cut by 4 bases and J by 2 bases, with 14 bases left in between. CDR3 length: 15 amino acids. Looked up from germline, CDR1 is SQVTM and CDR2 is ANQGSEA. Here the CDR3 DNA reads TGCAGCGTTGCGGGGTTTGGGATGACTAATGAAAAACTGTTTTTT. Translating it yields CSVAGFGMTNEKLFF.